These 14 T cell receptor beta chains were all obtained from the same sample, sequenced in a study of blood T cell repertoires in COVID-19. The data were produced by immunoSEQ multiplex PCR, yet TCRdb's version contains in-frame clones alone and is incomplete. The sample holds 200,000 to 250,000 clones, about 90% seen once. The sequenced sample consisted of peripheral blood. The receptors here all came from a woman aged 60-75 years with acute or convalescent COVID-19.

The V and J genes are TRBV7-9 and TRBJ2-7; TRBD2 aligns across 9 bases. The germline gives CDR1 SEHNR, CDR2 FQNEAQ (reference sequence). The CDR3 contains 19 residues. J gave up 3 bases and V 8 bases, and 23 bases lay outside the gene matches. The chain's CDR3 is CASAGEPGAGGPPYYEQYF. For the CDR3, the DNA is TGTGCCAGCGCGGGGGAGCCTGGAGCGGGAGGTCCCCCCTACTACGAGCAGTACTTC.

V and J are TRBV27 and TRBJ2-1; 7 positions agree with TRBD1. V lost 7 bases and J lost 2; bases outside the gene matches: 8. The CDR3 runs 15 residues. Germline CDR1 and CDR2: MNHEY and SMNVEV (reference sequence). The CDR3 DNA follows: TGTGCCAGCACCCAGGGGGTTGCGGCCTACAATGAGCAGTTCTTC. Translation: CASTQGVAAYNEQFF.

J is TRBJ1-6 and V is TRBV4-1, with 10 positions matching TRBD1. CDR1 is MGHRA and CDR2 is YSYEKL in the germline V gene. V shed 0 bases, J shed 8 bases, and the junction held 10 bases outside the gene matches. The length of the CDR3 is 18 residues. CDR3 residues: CASSQERKGTGAYSPLHF. CDR3 in DNA: TGCGCCAGCAGCCAAGAACGTAAGGGGACAGGGGCCTATTCACCCCTCCACTTT.

V and J are TRBV7-6 and TRBJ1-4, with TRBD1 matching 10 bases. CDR1 and CDR2 (germline): SGHVS, FNYEAQ. V gave up 5 bases and J gave up 8 bases; unmatched junction bases: 11. The CDR3 loop spans 16 amino acids. The CDR3 DNA reads TGTGCCAGCAGCAACATAAGGACAGGGGGTTGGGAAAAACTGTTTTTT. It codes for CASSNIRTGGWEKLFF.

The V call is TRBV4-3, the J call TRBJ2-5; 11 positions match TRBD2. V gave up 5 bases and J gave up 4 bases; unmatched junction bases: 6. This CDR3 comprises 15 residues. Germline V gene data show CDR1 as LGHNA and CDR2 as YSLEER. CDR3 DNA sequence: TGCGCCAGCAGCAAAGGGACTAGCGGTCCAGAGACCCAGTACTTC. Its translation is CASSKGTSGPETQYF.

This clone is a singleton in its sample. The chain combines TRBV5-6 with TRBJ1-4; 9 nucleotides match TRBD1. CDR3 length equals 15 residues. The germline V gene encodes CDR1 SGHDT and CDR2 YYEEEE. Trimming cost V 1 base and J 3 bases; bases outside gene matches: 1. CDR3 nucleotides: TGTGCCAGCAGCTTGCGGACAGGGGCTAATGAAAAACTGTTTTTT. Translation: CASSLRTGANEKLFF.

V gene TRBV2 combines with J gene TRBJ1-2; tentative D call: TRBD1 (5 bases). From germline, CDR1 is SNHLY and CDR2 FYNNEI. This CDR3 is 15 amino acids long. Trimming left V 4 bases short and J 2 bases short, with 14 bases between. DNA of the CDR3: TGTGCCAGCAGTGGAGGGGAGGGGAGGAACTATGGCTACACCTTC. Its translation: CASSGGEGRNYGYTF. Full variable domain (remainder filled in from reference TRBV2 and TRBJ1-2): EPEVTQTPSHQVTQMGQEVILRCVPISNHLYFYWYRQILGQKVEFLVSFYNNEISEKSEIFDDQFSVERPDGSNFTLKIRSTKLEDSAMYFCASSGGEGRNYGYTFGSGTRLTVV.

Points on this clone: An end of the junction differs from the germline gene, which may be a read error. This chain links TRBV19 with TRBJ1-2; 9 positions agree with TRBD1. The CDR3 runs to 14 residues. Germline V lookup: CDR1 LNHDA, CDR2 SQIVND (reference sequence). In nucleotides, the CDR3 is TGTGCCAGTAGCATAGACAGGGGGAACTATGGCTACACCTTC. Its protein is CASSIDRGNYGYTF.

The V call is TRBV10-2, the J call TRBJ1-5; 9 nucleotides align to TRBD1. The CDR3 consists of 16 residues. Germline loops: CDR1 WSHSY, CDR2 SAAADI. The V gene end was trimmed by 6 bases and the J gene end by 4 bases; junction bases not matched to a gene: 10. CDR3 nucleotides: TGCGCCAGCAGCGACAGGACAGGGGTGATGAATCAGCCCCAGCATTTT. This sequence encodes CASSDRTGVMNQPQHF.

The V call is TRBV5-1, the J call TRBJ2-7, with 8 bases matching TRBD2. Germline assignment: CDR1 SGHRS and CDR2 YFSETQ. The J segment lost 3 bases and the V segment lost 3 bases, leaving 11 bases of the junction unmatched. The length of the CDR3 is 16 residues. The CDR3 here is CASSSHPTSGSYEQYF. CDR3 DNA sequence: TGCGCCAGCAGCTCTCACCCTACGAGCGGGAGCTACGAGCAGTACTTC.

The chain links TRBV5-8 to TRBJ1-2, with TRBD1 as a possible D gene (5 bases). V shed 5 bases and J shed 5 bases, with 10 bases lying between them. In germline, CDR1 is SGHTS, CDR2 YDEGEE. The CDR3 sequence is 12 residues long. The CDR3 DNA follows: TGTGCCAGCAGTCGGACAATTTATGGCTACACCTTC. It translates to CASSRTIYGYTF.

The chain links TRBV7-9 to TRBJ1-3, with D perhaps matching TRBD1 (5 bases). The germline V gene encodes CDR1 SEHNR and CDR2 FQNEAQ (reference sequence). The CDR3 sequence is 14 residues long. The V end was cut by 3 bases, the J end by 4 bases, with 10 bases between. CDR3 region: CASSFGGEGNTIYF. The CDR3 DNA reads as TGTGCCAGCAGCTTCGGAGGGGAAGGAAACACCATATATTTT.

The chain combines TRBV9 with TRBJ2-5; TRBD2 is a possible D gene (7 bases). The V end was cut by 6 bases, the J end by 5 bases, with 20 bases between. The CDR3 totals 15 residues. CDR1 and CDR2 from the germline V gene are SGDLS and YYNGEE. CDR3 in amino acids: CASNEAGAFGETQYF. In DNA form, the CDR3 reads TGTGCCAGCAATGAGGCGGGGGCCTTTGGGGAGACCCAGTACTTC. Full variable domain (outside the CDR3, taken from reference TRBV9 and TRBJ2-5): DSGVTQTPKHLITATGQRVTLRCSPRSGDLSVYWYQQSLDQGLQFLIQYYNGEERAKGNILERFSAQQFPDLHSELNLSSLELGDSALYFCASNEAGAFGETQYFGPGTRLLVL.

The chain joins TRBV4-2 to TRBJ2-1; 7 positions agree with TRBD2. The CDR3 loop spans 17 amino acids. Per germline, CDR1 LGHNA and CDR2 YNFKEQ. Trimming cost V 0 bases and J 4 bases; bases outside gene matches: 9. The CDR3 coding sequence is TGTGCCAGCAGCCAAGAGCCTAGCGGATCGAAGTACAATGAGCAGTTCTTC. This sequence encodes CASSQEPSGSKYNEQFF.